Detailed here is one T cell receptor (beta chain). Its cognate antigen is unknown. It was CD45RO-negative cells, positively selected for CCR7, that made up naive CD8 cells, with terminally differentiated effector memory CD45RA+ cells excluded. The data were taken from a study of shared clonotypes between healthy human individuals. Study details: CD4 naive cells filled three plates per donor, CD4 memory three, CD8 naive two and CD8 memory one. Whole-study results and caveats: In several donors, around 5.5% of naive CD4 clonotypes appeared in common.

Running of the assay took place at deep level. Method: immunoSEQ multiplex PCR; TCRdb's copy keeps in-frame clones and lacks some. This table has hundreds of thousands of clones, roughly 96% appearing once. Sequenced material: naive CD8+ T cells sorted from blood. The sequence derives from a woman aged 25 to 45 in good health.

The CDR3 spells CASSLGVWTEAFF. The CDR3, as DNA: TGTGCCAGCAGTTTAGGGGTATGGACTGAAGCTTTCTTT. The gene calls are TRBV27 and TRBJ1-1; unclear D gene. This CDR3 has 13 residues. Per the germline V gene, CDR1 is MNHEY and CDR2 is SMNVEV (reference sequence). V lost 2 bases and J 5 bases, leaving 9 bases between the germline ends.